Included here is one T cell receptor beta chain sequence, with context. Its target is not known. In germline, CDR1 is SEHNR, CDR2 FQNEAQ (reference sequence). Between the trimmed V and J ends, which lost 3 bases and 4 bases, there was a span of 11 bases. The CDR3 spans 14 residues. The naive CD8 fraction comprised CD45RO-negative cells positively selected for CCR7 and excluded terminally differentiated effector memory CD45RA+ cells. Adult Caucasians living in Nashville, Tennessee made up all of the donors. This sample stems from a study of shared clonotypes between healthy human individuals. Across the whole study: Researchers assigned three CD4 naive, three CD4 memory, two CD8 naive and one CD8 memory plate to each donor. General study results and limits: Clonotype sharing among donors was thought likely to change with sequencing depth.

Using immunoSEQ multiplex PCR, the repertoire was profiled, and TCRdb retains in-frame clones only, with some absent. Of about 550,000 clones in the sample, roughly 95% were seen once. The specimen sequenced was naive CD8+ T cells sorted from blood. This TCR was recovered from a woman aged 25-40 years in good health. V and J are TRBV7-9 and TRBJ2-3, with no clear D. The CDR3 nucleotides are TGTGCCAGCAGCTTGGACCGATTCGCAGATACGCAGTATTTT. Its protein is CASSLDRFADTQYF.